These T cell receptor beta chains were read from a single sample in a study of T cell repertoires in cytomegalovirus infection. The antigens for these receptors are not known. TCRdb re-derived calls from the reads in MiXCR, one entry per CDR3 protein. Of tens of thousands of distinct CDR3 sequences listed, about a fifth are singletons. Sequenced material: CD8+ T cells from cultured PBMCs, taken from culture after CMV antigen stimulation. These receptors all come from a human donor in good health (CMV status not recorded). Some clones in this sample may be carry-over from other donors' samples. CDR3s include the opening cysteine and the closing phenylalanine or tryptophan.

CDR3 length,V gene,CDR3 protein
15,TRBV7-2,CASSVAAEVETEAFF
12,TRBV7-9,CASSLVAGMAFF
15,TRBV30,CAWSVVAERTDTQYF
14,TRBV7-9,CASSPTGWTGELFF
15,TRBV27,CASRPAGGYTGELFF
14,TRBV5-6,CASSLRYSNQPQHF
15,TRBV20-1,CSAEASGGVPDTQYF
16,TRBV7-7,CASSLSSGRFEETQYF
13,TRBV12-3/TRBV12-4,CASRPGTSYEQYF
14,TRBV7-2,CASIPTGYNSPLHF
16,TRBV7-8,CASSWGVQRNNSPLHF
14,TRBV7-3,CASSLAARTDTQYF
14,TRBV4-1,CASSQKLASYEQYF
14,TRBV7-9,CASSGASEVREQYF
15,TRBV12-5,CASDQDRGPSYEQYF
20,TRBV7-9,CASSGYPSTGHALGSYGYTF
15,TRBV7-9,CASSPTSGIINEQFF
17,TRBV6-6,CASTPLGVDEGDTEAFF
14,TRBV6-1,CAGQSARDPGELFF
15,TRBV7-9,CASSSKEHGENIQYF
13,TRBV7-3,CASSRGTGNEQFF
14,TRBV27,CASSLPGGNQPQHF
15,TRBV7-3,CASSLNAGGPYEQYF
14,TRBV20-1,CSARDAFREGEQYF
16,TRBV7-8,CASSQSRLAGGNEQYF
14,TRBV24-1,CATSGFSLGHEQFF
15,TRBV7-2,CASSWGRGPYNEQFF
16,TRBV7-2,CASSLTTSGARREQYF
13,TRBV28,CASSGDSIHEQYF
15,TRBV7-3,CASSLSEGSYNEQFF
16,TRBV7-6,CASSLAPSGLYNEQFF
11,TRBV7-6,CASSPGMVLFF
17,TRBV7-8,CASSLAHTGLGNEKLFF
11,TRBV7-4,CASSLDTEAFF
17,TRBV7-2,CASSLESAGPSLGPLHF
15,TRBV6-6,CASSCPPMKCNEQFF
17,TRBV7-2,CASSTPGLASLTGELFF
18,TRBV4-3,CASSENSLAGASTDTQYF
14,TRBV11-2,CASSTPQGYYEQYF
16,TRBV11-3,CASSPGSGQGNNEQFF
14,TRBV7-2,CASTTGRARSEQYF
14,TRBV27,CASSRTGGLDGYTF
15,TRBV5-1,CASHWTSGAQETQYF
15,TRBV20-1,CSARDTTGTTYEQYF
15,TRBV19,CASSISRLAWGELFF
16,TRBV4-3,CASSQGVAGSLDEQFF
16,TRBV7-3,CASSLNGGARPDTQYF
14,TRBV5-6,CASSLANRDDTQYF
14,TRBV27,CASRIGPGTDTQYF
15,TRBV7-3,CASSSGLARSNEQFF
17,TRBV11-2,CASSLKGLADSYNEQFF
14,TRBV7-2,CASSRGGTNYGYTF
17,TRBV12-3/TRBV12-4,CASSPSSKSSGGDTQYF
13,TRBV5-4,CASSSGQTYEQYF
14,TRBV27,CASSLGGRRTEAFF
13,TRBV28,CASGTVTNTEAFF
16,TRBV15,CATSRLAGGHTGELFF
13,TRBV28,CASSKPGQQGYTF
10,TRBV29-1,CSIRWDTQYF